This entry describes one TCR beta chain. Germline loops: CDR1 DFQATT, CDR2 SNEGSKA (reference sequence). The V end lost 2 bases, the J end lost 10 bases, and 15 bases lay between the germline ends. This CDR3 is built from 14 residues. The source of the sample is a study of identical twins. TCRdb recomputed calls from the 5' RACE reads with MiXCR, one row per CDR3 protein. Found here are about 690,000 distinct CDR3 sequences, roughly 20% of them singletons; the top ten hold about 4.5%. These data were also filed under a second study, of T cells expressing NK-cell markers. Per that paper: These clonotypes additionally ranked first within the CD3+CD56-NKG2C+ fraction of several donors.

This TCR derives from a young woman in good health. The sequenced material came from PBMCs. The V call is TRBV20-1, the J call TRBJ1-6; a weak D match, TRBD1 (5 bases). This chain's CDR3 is CSARPWDPRSPLHF. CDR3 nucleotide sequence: TGCAGTGCTAGACCGTGGGACCCGAGATCACCCCTCCACTTT.